The 2 T cell receptor beta chains below were found in one sample sequenced in a study of shared clonotypes between healthy human individuals. The protocol was immunoSEQ multiplex PCR, while the TCRdb copy is restricted to in-frame clones and leaves out a portion. Among 1.4 million to 1.5 million clones, more than 95% were seen once, and the ten largest hold about 1%. Sequencing was performed on naive CD4+ T cells sorted from blood. The subset here: CD45RA+ positively selected. Every receptor here comes from a man aged 25-40 years in good health.

The chain carries TRBV11-2 and TRBJ1-3; TRBD1 is a possible D gene (5 bases). With 3 bases removed from V and 4 bases from J, the gap between germline ends came to 7 bases. Per germline, CDR1 SGHAT and CDR2 FQNNGV. This CDR3 is built from 13 residues. The CDR3 sequence is CASSFRGGNTIYF. Written as DNA, the CDR3 is TGTGCCAGCAGCTTTCGGGGGGGAAACACCATATATTTT.

The chain is built from TRBV5-6 and TRBJ2-6, with unresolved D. The CDR3 totals 15 residues. CDR1 is SGHDT, CDR2 YYEEEE, per germline. V was cut by 4 bases and J by 1 base, with 9 bases left in between. CDR3 nucleotides: TGTGCCAGCAGCCCCGTCGGGTCTGGGGCCAACGTCCTGACTTTC. Its translation is CASSPVGSGANVLTF.